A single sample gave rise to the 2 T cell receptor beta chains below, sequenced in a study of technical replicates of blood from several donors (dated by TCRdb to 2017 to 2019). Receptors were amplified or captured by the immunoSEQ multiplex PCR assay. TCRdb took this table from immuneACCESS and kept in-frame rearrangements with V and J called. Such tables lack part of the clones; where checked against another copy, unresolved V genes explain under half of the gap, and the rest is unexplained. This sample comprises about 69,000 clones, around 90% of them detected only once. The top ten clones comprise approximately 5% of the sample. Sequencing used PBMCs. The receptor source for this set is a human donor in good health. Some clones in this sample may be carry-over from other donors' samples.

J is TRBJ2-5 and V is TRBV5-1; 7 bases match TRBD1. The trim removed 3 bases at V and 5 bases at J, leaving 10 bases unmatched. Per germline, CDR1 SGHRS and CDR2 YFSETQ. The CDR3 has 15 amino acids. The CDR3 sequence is CASSSGQYIRETQYF. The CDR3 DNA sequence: TGCGCCAGCAGCTCGGGACAGTACATCCGGGAGACCCAGTACTTC.

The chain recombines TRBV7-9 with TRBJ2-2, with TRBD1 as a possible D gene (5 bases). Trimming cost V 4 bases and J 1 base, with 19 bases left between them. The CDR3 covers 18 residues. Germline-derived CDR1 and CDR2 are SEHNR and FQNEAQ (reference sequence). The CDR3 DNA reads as TGTGCCAGCAGCTCCCGAAACAGGCCCATGGGGAACACCGGGGAGCTGTTTTTT. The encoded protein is CASSSRNRPMGNTGELFF.